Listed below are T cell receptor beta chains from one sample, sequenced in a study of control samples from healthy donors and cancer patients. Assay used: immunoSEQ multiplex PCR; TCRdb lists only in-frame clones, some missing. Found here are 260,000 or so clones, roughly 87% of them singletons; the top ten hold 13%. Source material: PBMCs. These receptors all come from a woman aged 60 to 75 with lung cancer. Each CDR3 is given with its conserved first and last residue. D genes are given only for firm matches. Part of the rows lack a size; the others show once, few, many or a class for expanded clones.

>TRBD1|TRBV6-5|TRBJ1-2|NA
CASRTQQGAGYGYTF
TGTGCCAGCAGGACTCAACAGGGGGCTGGCTATGGCTACACCTTC
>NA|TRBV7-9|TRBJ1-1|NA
CASSLINTEAFF
TGTGCCAGCAGCTTAATTAACACTGAAGCTTTCTTT
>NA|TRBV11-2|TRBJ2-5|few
CASSLEPEETQYF
TGTGCCAGCAGCTTAGAACCTGAAGAGACCCAGTACTTC
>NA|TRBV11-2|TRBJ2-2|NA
CASSPGVTGELFF
TGTGCCAGCAGCCCCGGGGTAACCGGGGAGCTGTTTTTT
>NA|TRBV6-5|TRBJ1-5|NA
CASCQGAHQPQHF
TGTGCCAGCTGCCAGGGAGCCCATCAGCCCCAGCATTTT
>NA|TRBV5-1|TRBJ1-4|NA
CASSLAGTTNEKLFF
TGCGCCAGTTCTTTGGCGGGAACAACTAATGAAAAACTGTTTTTT
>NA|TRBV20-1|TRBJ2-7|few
CSARDSYEQYF
TGCAGTGCTCGGGATTCCTACGAGCAGTACTTC
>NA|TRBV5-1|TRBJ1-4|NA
CASSGGTTNEKLFF
TGCGCCAGCAGCGGGGGGACAACTAATGAAAAACTGTTTTTT
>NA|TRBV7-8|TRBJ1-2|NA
CASSFEVLYGYTF
TGTGCCAGCAGCTTCGAGGTCCTCTATGGCTACACCTTC
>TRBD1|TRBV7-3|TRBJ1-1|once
CASSSLPDRVNSEAFF
TGTGCCAGCAGCTCCCTCCCGGACAGGGTGAATTCTGAAGCTTTCTTT
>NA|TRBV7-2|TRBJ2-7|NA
CASSLGGSEVEQYF
TGTGCCAGCAGCTTAGGAGGGAGCGAGGTCGAGCAGTACTTC
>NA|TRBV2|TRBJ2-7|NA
CASSLLLQGEQYF
TGTGCCAGCAGTCTCTTACTACAGGGCGAGCAGTACTTC
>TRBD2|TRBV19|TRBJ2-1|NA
CASSLALAGTYGNEQFF
TGTGCCAGTAGTTTGGCCCTAGCGGGCACGTACGGCAATGAGCAGTTCTTC
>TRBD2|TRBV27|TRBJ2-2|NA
CASSLWSITSGSSNTGELFF
TGTGCCAGCAGTTTATGGTCCATTACTAGCGGGAGTTCGAACACCGGGGAGCTGTTTTTT
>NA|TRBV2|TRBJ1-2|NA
CASSDTSTNYGYTF
TGTGCCAGCAGTGACACGAGTACGAACTATGGCTACACCTTC
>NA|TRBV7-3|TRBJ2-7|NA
CASSLGQSEQYF
TGTGCCAGCAGCTTAGGGCAGAGCGAGCAGTACTTC
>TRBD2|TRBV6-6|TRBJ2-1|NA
CASTRTSGGWEQFF
TGTGCCAGCACCCGGACTAGCGGGGGCTGGGAGCAGTTCTTC
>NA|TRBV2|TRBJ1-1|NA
CASRVTRSTEAFF
TGTGCCAGCAGAGTTACAAGGAGCACTGAAGCTTTCTTT
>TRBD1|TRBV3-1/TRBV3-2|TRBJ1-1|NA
CASSLGQGNTEAFF
TGTGCCAGCAGCCTCGGACAGGGGAACACTGAAGCTTTCTTT
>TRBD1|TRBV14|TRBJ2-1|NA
CASSQDAGTGVKQFF
TGTGCCAGCAGCCAAGATGCCGGGACAGGGGTTAAGCAGTTCTTC
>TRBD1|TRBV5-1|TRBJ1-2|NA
CASSQGQGVNGYTF
TGCGCCAGCAGCCAGGGACAGGGGGTTAATGGCTACACCTTC
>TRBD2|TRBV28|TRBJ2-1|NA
CVSRGVGAGGGNEQFF
TGTGTCAGCAGGGGAGTGGGAGCGGGAGGAGGAAATGAGCAGTTCTTC
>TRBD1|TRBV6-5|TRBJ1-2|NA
CASSYRRTGYGYTF
TGTGCCAGCAGTTACCGTAGGACAGGCTATGGCTACACCTTC
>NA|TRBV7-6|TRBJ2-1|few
CASSHGGGFTSYNEQFF
TGTGCCAGCAGCCATGGGGGGGGCTTTACCTCCTACAATGAGCAGTTCTTC
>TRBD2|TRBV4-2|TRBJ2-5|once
CASSRTSGRVETQYF
TGTGCCAGCAGCCGGACTAGCGGGAGGGTGGAGACCCAGTACTTC
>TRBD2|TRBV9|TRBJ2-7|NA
CASSVLAGDSQQYF
TGTGCCAGCAGCGTACTAGCGGGAGACTCGCAGCAGTACTTC
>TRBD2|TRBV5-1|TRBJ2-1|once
CASSLTGGTYNEQFF
TGCGCCAGCAGCTTGACGGGGGGAACATACAATGAGCAGTTCTTC
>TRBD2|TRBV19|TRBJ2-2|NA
CASRDEEGLQEFGELFF
TGTGCCAGTAGAGATGAGGAGGGACTACAAGAGTTCGGGGAGCTGTTTTTT
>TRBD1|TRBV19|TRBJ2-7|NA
CASSRDRGVYEQYF
TGTGCCAGTAGCCGGGACAGGGGTGTCTACGAGCAGTACTTC
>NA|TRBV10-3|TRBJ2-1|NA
CATPSSGQGPYNEQFF
TGTGCCACCCCATCCTCCGGGCAGGGCCCCTACAATGAGCAGTTCTTC
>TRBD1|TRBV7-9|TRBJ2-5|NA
CASSITGTGGQETQYF
TGTGCCAGCAGCATAACCGGGACAGGGGGCCAAGAGACCCAGTACTTC
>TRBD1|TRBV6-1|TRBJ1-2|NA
CASSETGVDGYTF
TGTGCCAGCAGTGAGACAGGGGTTGATGGCTACACCTTC
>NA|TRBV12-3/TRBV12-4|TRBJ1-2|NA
CASSTDGRYGYTF
TGTGCCAGCAGCACGGACGGCCGATATGGCTACACCTTC
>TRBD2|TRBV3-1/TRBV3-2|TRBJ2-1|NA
CASRSTGTSVFF
TGTGCCAGCAGATCCACCGGGACTAGCGTTTTCTTC
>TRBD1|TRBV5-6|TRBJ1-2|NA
CASSFQGARGGYTF
TGTGCCAGCAGCTTTCAGGGGGCGCGGGGTGGCTACACCTTC
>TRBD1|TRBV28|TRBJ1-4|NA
CASSSRQGVGEKLFF
TGTGCCAGCAGTTCGAGACAGGGTGTTGGAGAAAAACTGTTTTTT
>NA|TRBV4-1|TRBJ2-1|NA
CASSQDPSHTFYNEQFF
TGCGCCAGCAGCCAAGATCCCTCTCACACCTTCTACAATGAGCAGTTCTTC
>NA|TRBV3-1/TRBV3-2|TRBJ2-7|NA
CASSQELPREQYF
TGTGCCAGCAGCCAAGAACTCCCTCGCGAGCAGTACTTC
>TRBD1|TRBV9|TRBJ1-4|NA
CASSSPGSQGALNEKLFF
TGTGCCAGCAGCTCCCCCGGGTCACAGGGGGCCCTTAATGAAAAACTGTTTTTT
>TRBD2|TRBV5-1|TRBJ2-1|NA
CASSSLAGMNNEQFF
TGCGCCAGCAGCTCACTAGCGGGAATGAACAATGAGCAGTTCTTC
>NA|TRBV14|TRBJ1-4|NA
CASSLGGWEKLFF
TGTGCCAGCAGCCTTGGGGGCTGGGAAAAACTGTTTTTT
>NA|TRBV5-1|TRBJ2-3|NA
CASSSEGDGTDTQYF
TGCGCCAGCAGCTCTGAGGGAGATGGCACAGATACGCAGTATTTT
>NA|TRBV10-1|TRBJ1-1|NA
CASSESLEGDTEAFF
TGCGCCAGCAGTGAGTCCCTAGAGGGGGACACTGAAGCTTTCTTT
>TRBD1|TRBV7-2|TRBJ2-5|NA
CASSPGQGLRETQYF
TGTGCCAGCAGCCCGGGACAGGGTCTGCGGGAGACCCAGTACTTC
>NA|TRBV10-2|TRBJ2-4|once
CASRNIGNIQYF
TGCGCCAGCCGTAACATAGGCAACATTCAGTACTTC
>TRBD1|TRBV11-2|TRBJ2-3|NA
CASSPRTGIFTDTQYF
TGTGCCAGCAGCCCCCGGACAGGGATCTTCACAGATACGCAGTATTTT
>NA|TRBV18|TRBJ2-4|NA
CASSPLAKNIQYF
TGTGCCAGCTCACCCCTAGCCAAAAACATTCAGTACTTC
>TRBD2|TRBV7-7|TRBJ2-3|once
CASSRDIAGGTDTQYF
TGTGCTAGCAGCCGCGATATAGCGGGGGGCACAGATACGCAGTATTTT
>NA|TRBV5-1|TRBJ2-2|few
CASSLYGPNTGELFF
TGCGCCAGCAGCTTGTATGGCCCGAACACCGGGGAGCTGTTTTTT
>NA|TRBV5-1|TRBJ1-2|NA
CASRTSASYGYTF
TGCGCCAGCAGGACCTCGGCGAGCTATGGCTACACCTTC
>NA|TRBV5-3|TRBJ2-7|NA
CARRNSTGPSYEQYF
TGTGCCAGAAGAAACAGTACAGGGCCTTCCTACGAGCAGTACTTC
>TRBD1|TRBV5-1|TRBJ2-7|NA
CASMRFQGAYEQYF
TGCGCCAGCATGAGGTTCCAGGGGGCCTACGAGCAGTACTTC